This T cell receptor (beta chain) was recorded in a study of control samples from healthy donors and cancer patients (dated by TCRdb to the early 2020s). Library preparation was by the immunoSEQ multiplex PCR assay. TCRdb provides this immuneACCESS table in a form limited to in-frame rearrangements. Some clones are lacking; in checked studies, under half of them reflect an unresolved V gene, and why the rest are absent is not known. This sample gives about 68,000 clones in total; 83% of them show up just once. Clones ranked in the top ten supply approximately 14% of the sample. Turning to this clone: Its antigen remains unidentified. Qualities for individual bases were not recorded, and no much larger clone is one base off.

The junction carries 19 bases between V and J, which are trimmed by 8 bases and 4 bases respectively. The CDR3, cysteine through phenylalanine, is 15 amino acids long. Only the CDR3 part of the read is kept: 45 bases, read in frame from the first base. From the germline V gene, CDR1 is MDHEN and CDR2 is SYDVKM. This clonotype was obtained from a man aged 60 to 69 in good health. Sequencing input: blood. This chain joins TRBV28 to TRBJ2-3; TRBD2 is possibly the D segment (6 matching bases). The bases are TGTGCCAGCGGAACCGGGAGAATCCCCGCAGATACGCAGTATTTT. Translated, this gives CASGTGRIPADTQYF.